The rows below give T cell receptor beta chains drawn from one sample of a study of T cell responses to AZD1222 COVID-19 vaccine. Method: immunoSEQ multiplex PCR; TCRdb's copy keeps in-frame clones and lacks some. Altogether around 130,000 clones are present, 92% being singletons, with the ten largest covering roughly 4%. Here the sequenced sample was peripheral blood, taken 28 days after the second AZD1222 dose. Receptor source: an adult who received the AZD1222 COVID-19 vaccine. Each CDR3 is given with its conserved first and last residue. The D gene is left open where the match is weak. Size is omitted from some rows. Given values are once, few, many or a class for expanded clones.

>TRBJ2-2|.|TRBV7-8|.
TGTGCCAGCAGCTTGACGACCACCACCGGGGAGCTGTTTTTT
CASSLTTTTGELFF
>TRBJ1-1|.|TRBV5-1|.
TGCGCCAGCAGCTTGGGCGAAAGTTCAACAGGGTCGAGCACTGAAGCTTTCTTT
CASSLGESSTGSSTEAFF
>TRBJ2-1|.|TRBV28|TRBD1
TGTGCCAGCAGTCACCCTACCGGGACAGGGAAGGGGAAGGGGGACCACAATGAGCAGTTCTTC
CASSHPTGTGKGKGDHNEQFF
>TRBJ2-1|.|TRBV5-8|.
TGTGCCAGCAGCCGGGGACTCTACAATGAGCAGTTCTTC
CASSRGLYNEQFF
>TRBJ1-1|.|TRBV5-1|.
TGCGCCAGCAGCTTGCGTGACAGAAACACTGAAGCTTTCTTT
CASSLRDRNTEAFF
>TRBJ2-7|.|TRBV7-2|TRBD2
TGTGCCAGCAGCTCTAGCGGTCCCGGGTACGAGCAGTACTTC
CASSSSGPGYEQYF
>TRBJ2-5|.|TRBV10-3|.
TGTGCCATCAGTGATCCTCCGGGGGTAGGCCAAGAGACCCAGTACTTC
CAISDPPGVGQETQYF
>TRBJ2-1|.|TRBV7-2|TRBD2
TGTGCCAGCAGCCCTGCCGCGGGAGCCTACAATGAGCAGTTCTTC
CASSPAAGAYNEQFF
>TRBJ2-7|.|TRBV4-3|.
TGCGCCAGCAGCCAAGGGGTGGCTGGCTACGAGCAGTACTTC
CASSQGVAGYEQYF
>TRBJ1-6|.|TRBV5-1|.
TGCGCCAGCAGCTTGGGACAGGAGAATTCACCCCTCCACTTT
CASSLGQENSPLHF
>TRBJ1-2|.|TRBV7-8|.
TGTGCCAGCAGCTTAGTAAAGGGAATGGGATATGGCTACACCTTC
CASSLVKGMGYGYTF
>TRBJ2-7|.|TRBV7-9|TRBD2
TGTGCCAGCTGGAATGGGGGGGACGAGCAGTACTTC
CASWNGGDEQYF
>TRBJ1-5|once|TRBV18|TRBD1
TGTGCCAGCTCATTCGACAGGGGAGTTAGTCAGCCCCAGCATTTT
CASSFDRGVSQPQHF
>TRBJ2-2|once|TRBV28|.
TGTGCCAGCAGTTTACCCACGGGTGACACCGGGGAGCTGTTTTTT
CASSLPTGDTGELFF
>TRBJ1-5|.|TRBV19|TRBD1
TGTGCCAGTACGGACAGGGCCGCTGCAGATCAGCCCCAGCATTTT
CASTDRAAADQPQHF
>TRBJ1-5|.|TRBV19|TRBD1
TGTGCCAGCGGGCCAACAGGGGGCGCCGGTCAGCCCCAGCATTTT
CASGPTGGAGQPQHF
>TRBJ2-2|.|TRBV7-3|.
TGTGCCAGCAGCGAACGGACCGGGGAGCTGTTTTTT
CASSERTGELFF
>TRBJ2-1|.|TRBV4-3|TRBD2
TGCGCCAGCAGCCAAGATTTAACTAGCGGGAGCCTTGTGGATGAGCAGTTCTTC
CASSQDLTSGSLVDEQFF
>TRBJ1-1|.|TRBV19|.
TGTGCCAGTAGCGCGCTAATGGGGGAGCGGACTATGAACACTGAAGCTTTCTTT
CASSALMGERTMNTEAFF
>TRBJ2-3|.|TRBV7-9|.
TGTGCCAGCAGCTCCTACAAGGCTACGCAGTATTTT
CASSSYKATQYF
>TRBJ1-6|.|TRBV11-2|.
TGTGCCAGCAGCGCCCGGAGTCAGCCCCTCCACTTT
CASSARSQPLHF
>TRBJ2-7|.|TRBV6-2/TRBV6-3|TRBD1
TGTGCCAGCAGTTGGACCGGGACAGGGGCCTACGAGCAGTACTTC
CASSWTGTGAYEQYF
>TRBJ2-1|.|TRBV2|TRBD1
TGTGCCAGCCGGGGACAGGGTGGATTCGTGACGTACAATGAGCAGTTCTTC
CASRGQGGFVTYNEQFF
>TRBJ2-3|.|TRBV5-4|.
TGTGCCAGCAGCTTTAAACAGGCGGACGATACGCAGTATTTT
CASSFKQADDTQYF
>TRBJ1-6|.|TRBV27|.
TGTGCCAGCAGTTTCGGAGGGCCAGGGACCGGTCTATCCCTCCACTTT
CASSFGGPGTGLSLHF
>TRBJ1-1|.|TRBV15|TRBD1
TGTGCCACCAGCGGAAGACAGGGGACCCAGAAGAACACTGAAGCTTTCTTT
CATSGRQGTQKNTEAFF
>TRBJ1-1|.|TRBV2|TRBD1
TGTGCCAGCAGTGCGAACAGGGGAGGGACTGAAGCTTTCTTT
CASSANRGGTEAFF
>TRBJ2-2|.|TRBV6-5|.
TGTGCCAGCAGTTACGGGAGCACCGGGGAGCTGTTTTTT
CASSYGSTGELFF
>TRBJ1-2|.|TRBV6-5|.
TGTGCCAGCAGTTACCTGGAGAAATATGGCTACACCTTC
CASSYLEKYGYTF
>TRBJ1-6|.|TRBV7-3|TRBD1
TGTGCCAGCAGCTTAAGGACAGGGAGTCATTCACCCCTCCACTTT
CASSLRTGSHSPLHF
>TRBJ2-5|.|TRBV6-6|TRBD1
TGTGCCAGCAGTGGGTCCGGGACAGGCGCAGAGACCCAGTACTTC
CASSGSGTGAETQYF
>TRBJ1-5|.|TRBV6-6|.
TGTGCCAGCACCATAGCGTTGACAGGTAGCAATCAGCCCCAGCATTTT
CASTIALTGSNQPQHF
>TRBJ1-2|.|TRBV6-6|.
TGTGCCAGCTTTACACCCGGCGGCTACACCTTC
CASFTPGGYTF
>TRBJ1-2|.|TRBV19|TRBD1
TGTGCCAGTAGTGACAGGGTGGTGCATGGCTACACCTTC
CASSDRVVHGYTF
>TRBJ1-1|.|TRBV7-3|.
TGTGCCAGCAGCTTAACGCCGGGAATCAACACTGAAGCTTTCTTT
CASSLTPGINTEAFF
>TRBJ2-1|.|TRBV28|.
TGTGCCAGCAGTTACATGACTGTTAATGAGCAGTTCTTC
CASSYMTVNEQFF
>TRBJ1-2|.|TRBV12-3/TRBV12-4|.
TGTGCCAGCAGTGTGGGGGGTGCGGCTGGCTACACCTTC
CASSVGGAAGYTF
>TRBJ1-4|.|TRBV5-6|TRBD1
TGTGCCAGCAGTAAGGACAGGGGAAAGGCTAATGAAAAACTGTTTTTT
CASSKDRGKANEKLFF
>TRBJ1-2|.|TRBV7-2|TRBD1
TGTGCCAGCAGACCTACAGGGGGCAATGGCTACACCTTC
CASRPTGGNGYTF
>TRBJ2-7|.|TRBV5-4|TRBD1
TGTGCCAGCAGCCGGGACAGTGGCTACGAGCAGTACTTC
CASSRDSGYEQYF
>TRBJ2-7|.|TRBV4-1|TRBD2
TGCGCCCGCAGCCAAGGGGGGGGACTAGCGTACGAGCAGTACTTC
CARSQGGGLAYEQYF
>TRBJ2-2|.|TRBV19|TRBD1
TGTGCCAGTAGTATTACAGGGGGCTCCTACACCGGGGAGCTGTTTTTT
CASSITGGSYTGELFF
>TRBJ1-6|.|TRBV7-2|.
TGTGCCAGCAGCTTATTCTCCAATTCACCCCTCCACTTT
CASSLFSNSPLHF
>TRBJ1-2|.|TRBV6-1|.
TGTGCCAGCAGTGAACGAGATGGTTCGGGAGGCTACACCTTC
CASSERDGSGGYTF
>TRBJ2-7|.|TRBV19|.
TGTGCCAGTGCGGGACTGCAGTTCTACGAGCAGTACTTC
CASAGLQFYEQYF
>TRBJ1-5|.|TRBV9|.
TGTGCCAGCAGCCCCGATAGCAATCAGCCCCAGCATTTT
CASSPDSNQPQHF
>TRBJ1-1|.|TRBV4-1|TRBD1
TGCGCCAGCAGCTCCTCGGACAGGGGGTTGAACACTGAAGCTTTCTTT
CASSSSDRGLNTEAFF
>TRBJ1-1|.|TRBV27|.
TGTGCCAGCAATACGGGACTTATGAACACTGAAGCTTTCTTT
CASNTGLMNTEAFF
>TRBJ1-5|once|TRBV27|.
TGTGCCAGCAGTTTAGAGGGCGTCGATCAGCCCCAGCATTTT
CASSLEGVDQPQHF
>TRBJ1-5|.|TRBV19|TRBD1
TGTGCCAGTAGAAGACAGGGGGCCGGTAATCAGCCCCAGCATTTT
CASRRQGAGNQPQHF
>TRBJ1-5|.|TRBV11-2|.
TGTGCCAGCACCCCGGCCCCTGAGCGAAATCAGCCCCAGCATTTT
CASTPAPERNQPQHF
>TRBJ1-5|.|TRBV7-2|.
TGTGCCAGCAGCTTAGCCAGGGACCGGTATCAGCCCCAGCATTTT
CASSLARDRYQPQHF
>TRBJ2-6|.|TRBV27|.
TGTGCCAGCAGGGGGCGTGGGGCCAACGTCCTGACTTTC
CASRGRGANVLTF
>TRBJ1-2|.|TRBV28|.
TGTGCCAGCAGACCGGGATTCATTAACTATGGCTACACCTTC
CASRPGFINYGYTF
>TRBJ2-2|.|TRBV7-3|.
TGTGCCAGCAGCTTGGACCGCCCAGACACCGGGGAGCTGTTTTTT
CASSLDRPDTGELFF
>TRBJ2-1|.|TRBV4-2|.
TGTGCCAGCAGCCTCGTGGGGCGCTACAATGAGCAGTTCTTC
CASSLVGRYNEQFF
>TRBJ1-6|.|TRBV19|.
TGTGCCAGTAGTACCGGAAGGGTGCCACCCCTCCACTTT
CASSTGRVPPLHF